Presented here are 3 T cell receptor beta chains from one specimen sequenced in a study of T-cell reconstitution after alpha-beta-depleted transplantation in children. Unique molecular identifiers were incorporated when the TCRbeta library was constructed. TCRdb processed the PCR reads anew with MiXCR; each CDR3 protein has one entry. The sample has about 830,000 distinct CDR3 sequences; roughly 15% are singletons. Sequenced material: PBMCs, mostly from graft donor cells, taken 360 days after TCRalphabeta/CD19-depleted stem cell transplant. These receptors were collected from a male patient between 5 and 17 years old who had a stem cell transplant for acute lymphoblastic leukemia, so the T cells may come from the graft donor.

The J gene is TRBJ1-4, the V gene TRBV18, with D possibly TRBD1 on 5 matching bases. CDR3 length equals 18 residues. Germline CDR1 and CDR2: KGHSH and LQKENI. V lost 1 base and J 0 bases, leaving 15 bases between the germline ends. CDR3 DNA: TGTGCCAGCTCACCACGAGAGTTTTGGGGCGCAACTAATGAAAAACTGTTTTTT. This sequence encodes CASSPREFWGATNEKLFF.

A single count supports this clonotype. The gene calls are TRBV27 and TRBJ2-3; 9 nucleotides match TRBD2. This CDR3 region has 19 residues. V gave up 3 bases and J gave up 0 bases; unmatched junction bases: 13. CDR1 MNHEY and CDR2 SMNVEV come from the germline V gene (reference sequence). The CDR3 is CASSFGIILAGASTDTQYF. DNA of the CDR3: TGTGCCAGCAGTTTTGGGATTATCTTAGCGGGAGCTAGCACAGATACGCAGTATTTT.

This clonotype has more than one count but fewer than ten. This chain connects TRBV29-1 to TRBJ1-1; 8 bases match TRBD1. With V trimmed by 2 bases and J by 5 bases, 7 bases remained unmatched. Per germline, CDR1 SQVTM and CDR2 ANQGSEA. This CDR3 spans 14 amino acids. The CDR3 reads CSVEPQGAETEAFF. The CDR3 DNA reads as TGCAGCGTTGAACCCCAGGGGGCAGAAACTGAAGCTTTCTTT.